Sequencing of this T cell receptor (beta chain) was carried out in a study of blood T cells in healthy people across ages (dated by TCRdb to 2013 to 2016). In terms of the full investigation: In model experiments, template switching captured about one uniquely barcoded TCR beta cDNA molecule for every two T cells. Using deep sequencing normalized with unique cDNA molecular identifiers, the study measured how TCR beta repertoire diversity changes with age. The donors were split into four age groups: young (average about 15 years), middle-aged (roughly 39), aged (approximately 60) and long-lived (roughly 88). Two additional independent replicas of 1 million unique cDNA reads from the same blood draw were analyzed for two donors (one aged 18 to 30 and one aged 80 or older).

On this clonotype: This clone's antigen is unknown. The record has no base qualities; no much larger clone is one base away.

The paper's findings and limits, for the study overall: Compared with the aged group, the long-lived group had more naive CD4+ T cells, fewer expanded clones and increased TCR diversity, a pattern suggesting age selection. Because donor CMV infection status was unknown, age-related changes in expanded clonotypes were potentially confounded. As age increased, observed TCR beta diversity per million T cells dropped in a roughly linear way, and a significant reduction was already evident by age around 41. Because profiling used bulk unsorted PBMCs, naive and antigen-experienced compartments could not be compared conclusively. Estimates of total diversity based on one million sequenced T cells were regarded as lower bounds and as underestimates. Observed TCR beta diversity correlated strongly with the percentage of naive T cells measured by flow cytometry.

Reading from cysteine to phenylalanine, the CDR3 counts 13 amino acids. Only the CDR3 region is kept as DNA, spanning 39 bases read in frame from base 1. Reading the germline V gene gives CDR1 SGDLS and CDR2 YYNGEE. The germline ends are 7 bases apart after V is trimmed by 2 bases and J by 3 bases. The donors were around 39 Caucasian individuals from Russia, aged 6 to 90 years, who were systemically healthy. Approximately 9 milliliters of peripheral blood were collected from each donor into EDTA-treated Vacutainer tubes. Ficoll-Paque density-gradient centrifugation was used to isolate PBMCs, with at least 6 million obtained per sample. Total RNA was extracted from PBMCs with Trizol reagent, with at least 5.5 micrograms obtained per sample. For every donor, an aliquot of PBMCs went through flow cytometry to measure the percentages of naive CD45RAhigh/CD27high T cells. The library was made by 5' RACE. The reads were generated on an Illumina HiSeq 2500. A second roughly 7 to 12 cycle PCR used a sample-barcoded 5' primer and a J-beta primer mix. A unique molecular identifier was introduced onto each TCR beta cDNA molecule by a template-switch 5' adaptor carrying 12 random nucleotides. Each sample yielded at least 2.5 million CDR3-containing paired-end reads. First-strand cDNA synthesis was performed from all RNA using the Mint cDNA synthesis kit, with priming by a TRBC-specific oligonucleotide. Following uracil-DNA glycosylase treatment, all cDNA underwent a first 18-cycle PCR with the universal primers M1SS and BC2_uni_R. The original methods were these. Each sample was normalized by randomly selecting 1 million high-quality reads, each carrying a distinct molecular identifier. Reads sharing molecular identifiers were discarded rather than binned into consensus sequences. MiTCR, with a Q25 quality threshold and the strictest error-elimination algorithm, was used for CDR3 identification, clonotype clustering and error correction. A nonparametric unseen species model with Euler transformation was used to estimate lower-bound total TCR beta diversity. Starting from the raw public reads, TCRdb applied fastp trimming at Q25, assembled clones with MiXCR and retained in-frame beta chains. Rows are unified per CDR3 protein, each entry keeping the most common DNA and genes. In this record, the V and J calls reflect TCRdb's handling and not the investigators' own analysis. Across this sample there are more than 650,000 distinct CDR3 sequences, with around a quarter seen only once. The top ten clonotypes cover approximately 2.9% of the sample.

This sample also appeared in a second study, on T cells of mothers and their children. The second paper states: The donors were nine systemically healthy Caucasian individuals, made up of three mothers and their six children. cDNA synthesis consumed the entire amount of extracted RNA, loaded at around 1.5 ug RNA in each 15 ul reaction. In the second PCR, sample barcodes and 2-4 random nucleotides were introduced via the M1S primer. Over 9 million TCR beta CDR3 reads were obtained for each mother, and approximately 3 million reads were obtained for each child. Thymic selection similarly shapes TCR recombination output in related and unrelated pairs, with minor effect from inherited differences. Normalized repertoire overlap in related mother-child pairs was always slightly higher than in unrelated mother-child pairs, but the difference was never significant. No persistent microchimeric T cell clones were found, with a detection sensitivity of approximately 100 clones per million clonotypes. The study used deep NGS to compare TCR beta repertoires of mothers and children, seeking features distinguishing related mother-child pairs from unrelated individuals. Mothers averaged roughly 40 +/- 4 years of age and children averaged about 10 +/- 4 years. After adapter ligation was performed with NEBNext reagents, the libraries were sequenced on an Illumina HiSeq 2000 with 100+100 nt paired-end reads. To avoid cross-contamination, the mother libraries and the child libraries were prepared a month apart and sequenced in separate runs. For each donor, somewhere between about 450,000 and 2,000,000 distinct TCR beta clonotypes were identified. Naive TCR beta clonotypes were estimated from low-frequency clonotypes matched to each donor's FACS-determined naive share, without sorting.

The sample consisted of blood. The sequence is built from TRBV9 and TRBJ2-3; the D call is possibly TRBD1 or TRBD2, each sharing 5 bases. This sequence was found in a boy between 10 and 17 years old in good health. CDR3 reads: CASSVGVTDTQYF. Read as DNA, the sequence is TGTGCCAGCAGCGTGGGGGTTACAGATACGCAGTATTTT.